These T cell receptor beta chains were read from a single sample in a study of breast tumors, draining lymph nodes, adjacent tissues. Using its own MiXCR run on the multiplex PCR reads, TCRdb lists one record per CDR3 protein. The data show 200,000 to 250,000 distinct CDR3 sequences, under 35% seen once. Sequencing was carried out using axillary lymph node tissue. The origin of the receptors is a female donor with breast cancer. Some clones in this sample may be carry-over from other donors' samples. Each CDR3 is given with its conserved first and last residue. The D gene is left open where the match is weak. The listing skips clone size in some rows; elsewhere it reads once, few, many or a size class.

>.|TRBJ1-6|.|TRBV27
CASSPTPNYNSPLHF
TGTGCCAGCAGTCCTACCCCGAACTATAATTCACCCCTCCACTTT
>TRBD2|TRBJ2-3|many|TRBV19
CASSNHGGAKDTQYF
TGTGCCAGTAGTAACCACGGGGGGGCGAAAGATACGCAGTATTTT
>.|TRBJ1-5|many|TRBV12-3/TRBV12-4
CASSYRTGNNQPQHF
TGTGCCAGCAGTTACCGGACTGGGAACAATCAGCCCCAGCATTTT
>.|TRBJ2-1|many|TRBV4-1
CASSQEFTYGNEQFF
TGCGCCAGCAGCCAAGAATTTACCTACGGCAATGAGCAGTTCTTC
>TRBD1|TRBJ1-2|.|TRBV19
CASSNSGTDYGYTF
TGTGCCAGTAGTAATAGCGGGACAGACTATGGCTACACCTTC
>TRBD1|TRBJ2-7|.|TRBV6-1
CASSLASGQGASYEQYF
TGTGCCAGCAGTCTCGCCTCAGGACAGGGGGCCTCCTACGAGCAGTACTTC
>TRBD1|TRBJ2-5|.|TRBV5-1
CASSHHRGLETQYF
TGCGCCAGCAGCCACCACAGGGGTTTGGAGACCCAGTACTTC
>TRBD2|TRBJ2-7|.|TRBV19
CASSIIAGSYEQYF
TGTGCCAGTAGTATTATAGCGGGTTCCTACGAGCAGTACTTC
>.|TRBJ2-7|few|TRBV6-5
CASSHSGRGRIYEQYF
TGTGCCAGCAGTCACTCTGGGAGGGGGCGTATCTACGAGCAGTACTTC
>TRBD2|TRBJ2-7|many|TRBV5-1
CASSSVGTSGKYEQYF
TGCGCCAGCAGCTCAGTCGGGACTAGCGGGAAGTACGAGCAGTACTTC